Listed below are T cell receptor beta chains from one sample, sequenced in a study of cytomegalovirus exposure and HLA in healthy donors. The data were produced by immunoSEQ multiplex PCR, yet TCRdb's version contains in-frame clones alone and is incomplete. The listing records under 200,000 clones. Material: PBMCs. These receptors all come from a man aged 25-45 years in good health and CMV-seronegative. Both conserved end residues are part of each CDR3. The D gene is left open where the match is weak.

j_gene	v_gene	d_gene	CDR3nt	CDR3aa
TRBJ2-7	TRBV5-1	-	TGCGCCAGCAGCTTGGACGGGGGGCCGGGAACAGACGAGCAGTACTTC	CASSLDGGPGTDEQYF
TRBJ1-1	TRBV5-1	TRBD1	TGCGCCAGCAGTCGAGACAGGGGAGGAAAGAACACTGAAGCTTTCTTT	CASSRDRGGKNTEAFF
TRBJ2-7	TRBV7-9	-	TGTGCCAGCAGCTTCAGGGGCCACGAGCAGTACTTC	CASSFRGHEQYF
TRBJ1-1	TRBV6-1	-	TGTGCCAGCGGATGGCGGACAGTGAACACTGAAGCTTTCTTT	CASGWRTVNTEAFF
TRBJ1-1	TRBV5-4	TRBD1	TGTGCCAGCAGTTGGGACAGGGGTAACACTGAAGCTTTCTTT	CASSWDRGNTEAFF
TRBJ2-5	TRBV29-1	TRBD1	TGCAGCGTTGGACAGGGCGGCCAAGAGACCCAGTACTTC	CSVGQGGQETQYF
TRBJ2-3	TRBV4-2	TRBD2	TGTGCCAGCAGCGGACTAGCGGGAACAGATACGCAGTATTTT	CASSGLAGTDTQYF
TRBJ1-3	TRBV7-2	TRBD1	TGTGCCAGCAGCTTAGACGGGACAGGGACGGGAAACACCATATATTTT	CASSLDGTGTGNTIYF
TRBJ2-1	TRBV6-4	-	TGTGCCAGCAGTGAACAGGGTCTGGGTGAGCAGTTCTTC	CASSEQGLGEQFF
TRBJ2-7	TRBV2	-	TGTGCCAGCAGTATTTACGGGAGTCTCTACGAGCAGTACTTC	CASSIYGSLYEQYF
TRBJ1-2	TRBV2	-	TGTGCCAGCAGGGCGACGGGATCCAGCTCGGGCTATGGCTACACCTTC	CASRATGSSSGYGYTF
TRBJ1-4	TRBV6-1	TRBD1	TGTGCCAGCAATCAGGGGGCGGTCCGTGAAAAACTGTTTTTT	CASNQGAVREKLFF
TRBJ2-2	TRBV10-1	-	TGCGCCAGCAGGGAGGGGGCGACCACCGGGGAGCTGTTTTTT	CASREGATTGELFF
TRBJ2-3	TRBV9	TRBD2	TGTGCCAGCAGCGCCCTAGCGGGAGGGCCAACAGATACGCAGTATTTT	CASSALAGGPTDTQYF
TRBJ2-7	TRBV19	TRBD1	TGTGCCAGTAGTGCCCAGAGACAGGGGTTAGGGTACGAGCAGTACTTC	CASSAQRQGLGYEQYF
TRBJ2-5	TRBV9	TRBD1	TGTGCCAGCAGCGTAGACAGGGGGCAAGAGACCCAGTACTTC	CASSVDRGQETQYF
TRBJ1-2	TRBV27	-	TGTGCCAGCAGTTCCTGGGGTCCGGGAGAAAGCTACACCTTC	CASSSWGPGESYTF
TRBJ2-2	TRBV2	TRBD2	TGTGCCAGCAGGCGGGGGGGGGCGCGCACCGGGGAGCTGTTTTTT	CASRRGGARTGELFF
TRBJ1-4	TRBV5-1	TRBD1	TGCGCCAGCAGCTGGGGGACAGGGGGAGGCGTCGAAAAACTGTTTTTT	CASSWGTGGGVEKLFF
TRBJ1-3	TRBV5-5	TRBD1	TGTGCCAGCAGCGACAGGGCCTCTGGAAACACCATATATTTT	CASSDRASGNTIYF
TRBJ2-2	TRBV7-6	TRBD2	TGTGCCAGCAGCTCCGAGTTAGCGGGGACCGGGGAGCTGTTTTTT	CASSSELAGTGELFF
TRBJ2-4	TRBV12-5	TRBD1	TGTGCTAGCGGACAGGAACCCGCCAAAAACATTCAGTACTTC	CASGQEPAKNIQYF
TRBJ1-5	TRBV27	-	TGTGCCAGCAGTCTCCAGCGGGGCCAGCCCCAGCATTTT	CASSLQRGQPQHF
TRBJ1-3	TRBV18	TRBD1	TGTGCCAGCTCACCATTGGGACAGGGGTCTGGAAACACCATATATTTT	CASSPLGQGSGNTIYF
TRBJ2-1	TRBV9	-	TGTGCCAGCAGCGTAGCTGGAGGGCACAATGAGCAGTTCTTC	CASSVAGGHNEQFF
TRBJ2-1	TRBV19	-	TGTGCCAGTAGTATAGGTACTTACAATGAGCAGTTCTTC	CASSIGTYNEQFF
TRBJ2-3	TRBV11-3	-	TGTGCCAGCAGCTTAGGCGGACACAAATTTGGGACAGATACGCAGTATTTT	CASSLGGHKFGTDTQYF
TRBJ2-3	TRBV7-9	TRBD2	TGTGCCAGCAGCTTAGTCGTGGCTAGCGGGGAGATGGGAGATACGCAGTATTTT	CASSLVVASGEMGDTQYF
TRBJ1-5	TRBV19	-	TGTGCCAGTAGTATAGGGGGCCCACAGCCCCAGCATTTT	CASSIGGPQPQHF
TRBJ1-3	TRBV9	TRBD1	TGTGCCAGCAGCGATCAACCGGGACAGGGGGTGGGCGGAAACACCATATATTTT	CASSDQPGQGVGGNTIYF
TRBJ1-1	TRBV5-4	TRBD1	TGTGCCAGCAGCTCGGGACAGTTGAATGCTTTCTTT	CASSSGQLNAFF
TRBJ1-5	TRBV2	-	TGTGCCAGCAGTGGGGGCCGGGGGGACCAGCCCCAGCATTTT	CASSGGRGDQPQHF
TRBJ1-5	TRBV27	-	TGTGCCAGCAGTCCGCACAGGTATAGCAATCAGCCCCAGCATTTT	CASSPHRYSNQPQHF
TRBJ1-6	TRBV9	-	TGTGCCAGCAGCGCGACAGCCCTGAGCTCCTATAATTCACCCCTCCACTTT	CASSATALSSYNSPLHF
TRBJ1-1	TRBV5-1	TRBD1	TGCGCCAGCAGGGCCGACAGGGGGCGAACTGAAGCTTTCTTT	CASRADRGRTEAFF
TRBJ2-7	TRBV27	-	TGTGCCAGCAGCCTTGGGGGGACCAGCCCCAACGAGCAGTACTTC	CASSLGGTSPNEQYF
TRBJ2-7	TRBV6-5	-	TGTGCCAGCACTAAGACTGGGGAGCAGTACTTC	CASTKTGEQYF
TRBJ1-3	TRBV27	-	TGTGCCAGCAGTCCGTTTTATTCCGGAAACACCATATATTTT	CASSPFYSGNTIYF
TRBJ2-7	TRBV2	TRBD2	TGTGCCAGCAGTGAAGGTAGCGGGCGCCACGAGCAGTACTTC	CASSEGSGRHEQYF
TRBJ2-1	TRBV5-1	-	TGCGCCAGCAGCAATACTAAGAGCCACAATGAGCAGTTCTTC	CASSNTKSHNEQFF
TRBJ1-4	TRBV14	-	TGTGCCAGCAGCCAACCGGGATGGAATGAAAAACTGTTTTTT	CASSQPGWNEKLFF
TRBJ2-5	TRBV5-1	TRBD2	TGCGCCAGCAGCTCCTTAGCGGGAGGGCAAGAGACCCAGTACTTC	CASSSLAGGQETQYF
TRBJ2-1	TRBV6-1	-	TGTGCCAGCAGATTGACTACCAATGAGCAGTTCTTC	CASRLTTNEQFF
TRBJ2-5	TRBV5-4	TRBD2	TGTGCCAGCAGTAAGAGGCAGGGAGGGCCGAGGGAGACCCAGTACTTC	CASSKRQGGPRETQYF
TRBJ2-7	TRBV6-4	-	TGTGCCAGCAGAGGGGGACACTTTTGGGGCGAGCAGTACTTC	CASRGGHFWGEQYF
TRBJ2-7	TRBV5-5	-	TGTGCCAGCAGCCTTTTCCAGGGTCTCTCCTACGAGCAGTACTTC	CASSLFQGLSYEQYF
TRBJ2-7	TRBV11-2	-	TGTGCCAGCAGCTTAGTTGCTTGGGGCCTAGAGTACTACGAGCAGTACTTC	CASSLVAWGLEYYEQYF
TRBJ2-1	TRBV4-2	TRBD1	TGTGCCAGCAGCCAAGGGGACAGGGAAATCAATGAGCAGTTCTTC	CASSQGDREINEQFF
TRBJ1-5	TRBV19	TRBD1	TGTGCCAGTATTGTCAATAAGGGGGCGAAGGGGAGCAATCAGCCCCAGCATTTT	CASIVNKGAKGSNQPQHF
TRBJ2-3	TRBV11-3	TRBD2	TGTGCCAGCAGCTCGACCCTCCTGGGACTAGCGGGCCCCCCAGATACGCAGTATTTT	CASSSTLLGLAGPPDTQYF
TRBJ2-7	TRBV19	-	TGTGCCAGTAGTATCTGGCTGGCCTACGAGCAGTACTTC	CASSIWLAYEQYF
TRBJ2-7	TRBV6-5	TRBD1	TGTGCCAGCAGTTACTCGGGGACAGGCGGGCAGTACTTC	CASSYSGTGGQYF
TRBJ2-3	TRBV6-5	-	TGTGCCAGCAGTTACGCGGCGGGATCCACAGATACGCAGTATTTT	CASSYAAGSTDTQYF